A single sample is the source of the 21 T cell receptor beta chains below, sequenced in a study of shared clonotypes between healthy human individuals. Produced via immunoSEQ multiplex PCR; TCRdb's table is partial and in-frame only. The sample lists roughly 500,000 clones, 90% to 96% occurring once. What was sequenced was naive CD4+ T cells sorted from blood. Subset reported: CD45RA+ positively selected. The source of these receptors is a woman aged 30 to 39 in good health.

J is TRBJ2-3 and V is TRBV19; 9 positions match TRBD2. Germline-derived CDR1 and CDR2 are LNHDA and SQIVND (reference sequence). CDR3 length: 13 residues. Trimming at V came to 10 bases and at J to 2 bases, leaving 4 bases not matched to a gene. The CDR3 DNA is TGTGCCACTCTAGCGGGGAACACAGATACGCAGTATTTT. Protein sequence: CATLAGNTDTQYF. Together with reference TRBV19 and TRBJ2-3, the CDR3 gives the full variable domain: DGGITQSPKYLFRKEGQNVTLSCEQNLNHDAMYWYRQDPGQGLRLIYYSQIVNDFQKGDIAEGYSVSREKKESFPLTVTSAQKNPTAFYLCATLAGNTDTQYFGPGTRLTVL.

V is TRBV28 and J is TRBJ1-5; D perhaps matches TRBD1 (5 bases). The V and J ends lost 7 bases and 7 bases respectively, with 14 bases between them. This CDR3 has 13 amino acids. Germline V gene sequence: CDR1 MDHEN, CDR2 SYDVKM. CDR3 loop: CASIGTRDQPQHF. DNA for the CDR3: TGTGCCAGCATCGGGACCAGAGACCAGCCCCAGCATTTT.

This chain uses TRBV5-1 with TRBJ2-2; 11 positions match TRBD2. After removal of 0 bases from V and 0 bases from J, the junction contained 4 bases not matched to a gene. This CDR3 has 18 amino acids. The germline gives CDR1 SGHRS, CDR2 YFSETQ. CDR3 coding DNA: TGCGCCAGCAGCTTGGCCCCGGGACTAGCGGCGAACACCGGGGAGCTGTTTTTT. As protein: CASSLAPGLAANTGELFF.

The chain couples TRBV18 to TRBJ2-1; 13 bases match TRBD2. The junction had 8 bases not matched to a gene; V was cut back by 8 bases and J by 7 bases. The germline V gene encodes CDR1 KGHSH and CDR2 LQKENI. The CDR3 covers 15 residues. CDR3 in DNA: TGTGCCAGCGAACAGACTAGCGGGAGGTTTAATGAGCAGTTCTTC. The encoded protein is CASEQTSGRFNEQFF. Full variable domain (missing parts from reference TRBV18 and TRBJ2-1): NAGVMQNPRHLVRRRGQEARLRCSPMKGHSHVYWYRQLPEEGLKFMVYLQKENIIDESGMPKERFSAEFPKEGPSILRIQQVVRGDSAAYFCASEQTSGRFNEQFFGPGTRLTVL.

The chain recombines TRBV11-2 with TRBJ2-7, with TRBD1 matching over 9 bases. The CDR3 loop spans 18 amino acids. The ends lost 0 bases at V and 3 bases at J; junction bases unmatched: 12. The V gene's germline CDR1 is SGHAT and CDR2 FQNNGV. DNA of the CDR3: TGTGCCAGCAGCTTAGATCGGGGGACAGGGCTCCTCTTCTACGAGCAGTACTTC. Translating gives CASSLDRGTGLLFYEQYF.

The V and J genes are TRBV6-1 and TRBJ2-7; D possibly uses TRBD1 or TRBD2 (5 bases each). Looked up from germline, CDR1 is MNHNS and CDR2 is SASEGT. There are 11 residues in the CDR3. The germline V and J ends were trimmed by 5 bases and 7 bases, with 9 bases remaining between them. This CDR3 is CASSYGTEQYF. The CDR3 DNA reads TGTGCCAGCAGTTATGGGACGGAGCAGTACTTC.

CDR3 loop: CASSSPKWQGASDTGELFF. The CDR3 DNA follows: TGTGCCAGCAGCTCCCCTAAATGGCAGGGGGCATCGGACACCGGGGAGCTGTTTTTT. This chain links TRBV5-4 with TRBJ2-2, with 8 bases that match TRBD1. This CDR3 region has 19 residues. The V segment lost 3 bases and the J segment 3 bases; nucleotides outside the gene matches: 16. Germline lookup yields CDR1 SGHNT and CDR2 YYREEE (reference sequence). The full variable domain, completed using reference TRBV5-4 and TRBJ2-2, is ETGVTQSPTHLIKTRGQQVTLRCSSQSGHNTVSWYQQALGQGPQFIFQYYREEENGRGNFPPRFSGLQFPNYSSELNVNALELDDSALYLCASSSPKWQGASDTGELFFGEGSRLTVL.

CDR3 DNA: TGTGCCAGCAGCTTTGGCCCGGGACAGGGGGCGGGTGAGCAGTTCTTC. Protein: CASSFGPGQGAGEQFF. The rearrangement uses TRBV7-2 and TRBJ2-1; 12 bases agree with TRBD1. The ends lost 3 bases at V and 9 bases at J; junction bases unmatched: 9. This CDR3 is 16 amino acids long. The germline gives CDR1 SGHTA, CDR2 FQGNSA.

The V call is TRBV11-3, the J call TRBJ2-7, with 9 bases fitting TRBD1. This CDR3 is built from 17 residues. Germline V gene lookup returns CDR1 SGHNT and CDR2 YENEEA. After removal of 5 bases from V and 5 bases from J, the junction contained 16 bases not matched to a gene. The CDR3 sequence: CASSQRKTGTGLDEQYF. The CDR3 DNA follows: TGTGCCAGCAGCCAAAGAAAGACCGGGACAGGGTTAGACGAGCAGTACTTC.

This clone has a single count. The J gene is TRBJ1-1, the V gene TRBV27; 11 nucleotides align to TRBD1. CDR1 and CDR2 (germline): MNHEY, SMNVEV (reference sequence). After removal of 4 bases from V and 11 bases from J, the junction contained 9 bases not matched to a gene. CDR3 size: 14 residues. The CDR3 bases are TGTGCCAGCAGTTCGCCCGGACAGGGGGCACTGGCTTTCTTT. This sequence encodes CASSSPGQGALAFF.

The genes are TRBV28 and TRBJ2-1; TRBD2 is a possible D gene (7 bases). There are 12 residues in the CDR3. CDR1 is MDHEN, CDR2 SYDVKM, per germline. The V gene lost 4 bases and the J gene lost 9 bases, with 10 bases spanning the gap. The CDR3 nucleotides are TGTGCCAGCAGTTCGGGGGGCGGTGAGCAGTTCTTC. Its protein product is CASSSGGGEQFF.

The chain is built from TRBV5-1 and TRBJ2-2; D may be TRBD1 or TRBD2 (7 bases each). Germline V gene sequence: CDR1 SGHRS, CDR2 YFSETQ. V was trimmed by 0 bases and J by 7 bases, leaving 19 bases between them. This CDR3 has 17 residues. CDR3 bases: TGCGCCAGCAGCTTGGTCGGGGGGACAGAACCTAGCGGGGAGCTGTTTTTT. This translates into CASSLVGGTEPSGELFF.

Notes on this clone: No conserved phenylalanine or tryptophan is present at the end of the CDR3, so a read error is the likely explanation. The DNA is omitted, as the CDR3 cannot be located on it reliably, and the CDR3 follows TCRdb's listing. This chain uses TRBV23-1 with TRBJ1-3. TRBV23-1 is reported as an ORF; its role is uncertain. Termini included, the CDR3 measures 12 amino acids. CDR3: CASSQPWDGRPP.

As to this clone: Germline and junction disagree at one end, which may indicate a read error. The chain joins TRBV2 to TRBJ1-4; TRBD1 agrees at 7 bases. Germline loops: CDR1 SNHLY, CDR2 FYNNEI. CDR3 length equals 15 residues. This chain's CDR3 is CASSEGTGTYEKLFF. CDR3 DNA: TGTGCCAGCAGTGAAGGGACAGGAACTTATGAAAAACTGTTTTTT. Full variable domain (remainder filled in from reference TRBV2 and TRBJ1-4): EPEVTQTPSHQVTQMGQEVILRCVPISNHLYFYWYRQILGQKVEFLVSFYNNEISEKSEIFDDQFSVERPDGSNFTLKIRSTKLEDSAMYFCASSEGTGTYEKLFFGSGTQLSVL.

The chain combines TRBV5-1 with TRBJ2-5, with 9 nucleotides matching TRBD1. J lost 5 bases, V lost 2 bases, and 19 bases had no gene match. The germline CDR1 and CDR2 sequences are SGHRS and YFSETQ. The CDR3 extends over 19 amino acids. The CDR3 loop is CASSFGTMLGDRAGETQYF. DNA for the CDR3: TGCGCCAGCAGCTTTGGAACCATGCTCGGGGACAGGGCAGGGGAGACCCAGTACTTC.

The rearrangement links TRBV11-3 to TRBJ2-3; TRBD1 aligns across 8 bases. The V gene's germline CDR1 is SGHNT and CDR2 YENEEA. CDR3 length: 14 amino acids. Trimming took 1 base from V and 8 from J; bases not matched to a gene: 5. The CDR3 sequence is CASSLGSTGGTQYF. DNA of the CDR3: TGTGCCAGCAGCTTAGGTTCCACAGGGGGTACGCAGTATTTT. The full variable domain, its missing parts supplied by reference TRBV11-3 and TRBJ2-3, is EAGVVQSPRYKIIEKKQPVAFWCNPISGHNTLYWYLQNLGQGPELLIRYENEEAVDDSQLPKDRFSAERLKGVDSTLKIQPAELGDSAVYLCASSLGSTGGTQYFGPGTRLTVL.

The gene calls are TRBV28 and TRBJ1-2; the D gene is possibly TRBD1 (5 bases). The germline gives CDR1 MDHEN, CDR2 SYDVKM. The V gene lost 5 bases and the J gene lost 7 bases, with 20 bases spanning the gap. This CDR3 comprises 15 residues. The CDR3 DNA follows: TGTGCCAGCAGTCCCCACGACAGTCAGATGAGTGGCTACACCTTC. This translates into CASSPHDSQMSGYTF.

The CDR3 DNA sequence: TGTGCCAGCTCTCAAGTTATACCGGGACAGGGGGCGAGTGAAGCTTTCTTT. This translates into CASSQVIPGQGASEAFF. This rearrangement joins TRBV18 to TRBJ1-1, with 12 bases aligning to TRBD1. Trimming took 6 bases from V and 7 from J; bases not matched to a gene: 15. CDR3 length equals 17 residues. Germline CDR1 and CDR2: KGHSH and LQKENI.

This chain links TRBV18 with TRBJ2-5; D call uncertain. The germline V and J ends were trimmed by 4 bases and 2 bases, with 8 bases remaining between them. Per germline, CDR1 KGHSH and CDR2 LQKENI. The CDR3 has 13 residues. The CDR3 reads CASSLWQQETQYF. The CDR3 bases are TGTGCCAGCTCACTTTGGCAGCAAGAGACCCAGTACTTC.

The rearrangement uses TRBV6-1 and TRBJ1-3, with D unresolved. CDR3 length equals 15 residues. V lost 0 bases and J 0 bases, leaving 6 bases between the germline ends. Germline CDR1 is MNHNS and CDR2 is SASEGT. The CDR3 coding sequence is TGTGCCAGCAGTGAAGCGCAAGTCTCTGGAAACACCATATATTTT. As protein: CASSEAQVSGNTIYF.

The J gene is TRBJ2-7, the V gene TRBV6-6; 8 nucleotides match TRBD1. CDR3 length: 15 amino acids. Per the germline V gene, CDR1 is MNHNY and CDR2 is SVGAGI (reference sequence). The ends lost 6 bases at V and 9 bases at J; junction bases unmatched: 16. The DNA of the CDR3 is TGTGCCAGCAGACCCGCCCCGGGACAGGAATTCGTGCAGTACTTC. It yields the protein CASRPAPGQEFVQYF.